This note documents a single T cell receptor beta chain sequence. Its antigen target is currently unknown. No base qualities exist here, and no much larger clone lies one base off it. This specimen belongs to a study of blood T cell repertoires in COVID-19 (dated by TCRdb to the early 2020s). About the investigation overall: Samples covering the acute and convalescent phases of COVID-19 were provided by collaborators in the United States, Italy and Spain. The dataset comprised deeply sampled blood TCRbeta repertoires from subjects exposed to, actively infected with, or recovered from COVID-19. HLA class I and class II types, where available, came from metadata supplied by the sample provider rather than from assay-based typing. The repertoires were released in a freely available public database intended as a resource for research on the immune response to SARS-CoV-2. The material from the prospective study consisted of cDNA or gDNA derived from T cells, B-cell-depleted T cells, or PBMCs. Sample metadata almost always included a de-identified subject ID, COVID-19 status, age in years and sex. The samples were drawn from the first 160 participants of the ongoing ImmuneRACE study and from 1,254 subjects provided by 6 global collaborators. The investigation overall reported the following: The amount of clinical and demographic metadata varied by source and participant and was provided uncurated.

Each collaborating institution followed its own protocols to collect whole blood in K2EDTA tubes. For TCRbeta analysis, collaborators shipped samples in one of three forms: frozen whole blood, isolated PBMCs, or DNA extracted from either of those sample types. TCRbeta CDR3 regions were amplified from genomic DNA by means of the immunoSEQ Assay, a bias-controlled multiplex PCR. The study's own analysis went as follows. Within the assay, amplification of reference gene primers was used to estimate how many nucleated cells each sample contained. To quantify the absolute abundance of each unique TCRbeta CDR3 rearrangement, sequence reads were collapsed and filtered. For each sample, productive Simpson clonality was calculated as the square root of Simpson's diversity index over productive rearrangements. In TCRdb, the immuneACCESS table is reduced to in-frame sequences with V and J assigned. These tables do not hold every clone; where another copy was compared, an unresolved V gene accounts for under half, and the others remain unexplained. V, J and clone size reflect that table, while D and trimming were determined from the DNA. This sample holds 150,000 to 200,000 clones; 70% to 90% were observed only once. In total, the top ten clones hold 2.1% of the sample.

CDR1 is given as GTSNPN and CDR2 as SVGIG, both from the germline V gene (reference sequence). V is pared back by 8 bases and J by 2 bases, with 15 bases lying between the germline termini. From the cysteine through the phenylalanine, the CDR3 covers 13 amino acids. CDR3 DNA is the only sequence kept; it has 39 bases, read in frame from the first base. This receptor was identified in a man aged 65 to 85 with active or convalescent COVID-19. The receptor chain draws on TRBV30 and TRBJ1-2; the D gene is not confidently resolved. The sequencing sample was made of peripheral blood. The CDR3 protein is CAQNRGQNYGYTF. The bases are TGTGCCCAAAATCGCGGCCAAAACTATGGCTACACCTTC.